This TCR beta chain was retrieved from a study of cytomegalovirus exposure and HLA in healthy donors. Germline CDR1 SGHVS, CDR2 FQNEAQ. V was cut by 1 base and J by 11 bases, with 11 bases left in between. This CDR3 is built from 12 residues. This PCR relied on a set of 60 Vbeta primers and 13 Jbeta primers. The assay was immunoSEQ multiplex PCR, and TCRdb's table has in-frame clones only and misses some. The sample lists about 200,000 clones, 65% to 90% seen once, with more than 0.25% in the top ten. Sequencing was performed on PBMCs. This sequence was found in a woman aged 25-40 years in good health and CMV-seronegative. The chain couples TRBV7-8 to TRBJ1-1; perhaps TRBD1 as D (5 bases). As DNA, the CDR3 is TGTGCCAGCAGCTTAGATGGGGGGTTGGCTTTCTTT. Its protein is CASSLDGGLAFF. The variable domain in full, completed from reference TRBV7-8 and TRBJ1-1, reads GAGVSQSPRYKVAKRGQDVALRCDPISGHVSLFWYQQALGQGPEFLTYFQNEAQLDKSGLPSDRFFAERPEGSVSTLKIQRTQQEDSAVYLCASSLDGGLAFFGQGTRLTVV.